Sequencing of this T cell receptor (beta chain) was carried out in a study of PD-L1 blockade in urothelial cancer. This CDR3 is built from 13 residues. Germline values: CDR1 SGHDN, CDR2 FVKESK. Between the trimmed V and J ends, which lost 1 base and 8 bases, there was a span of 11 bases. Sequencing was performed with immunoSEQ multiplex PCR; in TCRdb, only in-frame clones are kept and a portion is missing. The data show about 32,000 clones, 80% to 90% seen once. This chain connects TRBV14 to TRBJ1-1, with a possible D match to TRBD1 (5 bases). The source material was PBMCs, sampled around atezolizumab (anti-PD-L1) treatment. The source of this sequence is a man aged 55 to 69 with urothelial cancer. The CDR3 DNA reads as TGTGCCAGCAGCCAAGTGGTAGGGGCCGAAGCTTTCTTT. Translated, it gives CASSQVVGAEAFF.